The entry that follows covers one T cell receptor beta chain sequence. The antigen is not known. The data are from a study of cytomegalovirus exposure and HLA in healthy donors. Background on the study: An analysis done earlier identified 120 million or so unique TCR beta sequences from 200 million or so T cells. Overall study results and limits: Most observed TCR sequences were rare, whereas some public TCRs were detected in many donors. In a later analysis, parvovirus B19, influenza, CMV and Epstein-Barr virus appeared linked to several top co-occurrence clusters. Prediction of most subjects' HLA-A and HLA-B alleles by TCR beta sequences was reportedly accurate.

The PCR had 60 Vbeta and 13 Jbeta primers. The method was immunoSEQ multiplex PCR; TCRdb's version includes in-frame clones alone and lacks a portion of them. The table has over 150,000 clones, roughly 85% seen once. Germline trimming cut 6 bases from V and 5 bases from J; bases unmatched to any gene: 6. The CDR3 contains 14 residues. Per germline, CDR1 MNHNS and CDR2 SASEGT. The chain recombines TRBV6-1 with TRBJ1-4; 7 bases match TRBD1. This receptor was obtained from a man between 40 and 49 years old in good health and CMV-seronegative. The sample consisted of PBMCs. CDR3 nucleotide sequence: TGTGCCAGCAGACCGGGACAGAGAAATGAAAAACTGTTTTTT. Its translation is CASRPGQRNEKLFF.